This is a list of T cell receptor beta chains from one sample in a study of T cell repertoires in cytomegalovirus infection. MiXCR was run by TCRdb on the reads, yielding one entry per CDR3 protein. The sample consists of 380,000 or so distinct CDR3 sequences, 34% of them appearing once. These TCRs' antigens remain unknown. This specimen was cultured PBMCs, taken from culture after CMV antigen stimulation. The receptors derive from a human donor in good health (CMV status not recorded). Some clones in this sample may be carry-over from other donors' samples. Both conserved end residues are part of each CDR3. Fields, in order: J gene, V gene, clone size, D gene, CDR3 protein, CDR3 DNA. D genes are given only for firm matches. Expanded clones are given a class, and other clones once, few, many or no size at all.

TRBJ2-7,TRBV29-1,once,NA,CSVAPTVNYEQYF,TGCAGCGTTGCCCCGACGGTCAACTACGAGCAGTACTTC
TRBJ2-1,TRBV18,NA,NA,CASSLNRDNEQFF,TGTGCCAGCTCACTTAACCGGGACAATGAGCAGTTCTTC
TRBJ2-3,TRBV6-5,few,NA,CASSYSTGLPDTQYF,TGTGCCAGCAGTTACTCAACCGGGCTCCCAGATACGCAGTATTTT
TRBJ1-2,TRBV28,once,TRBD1,CASSSPTGDGYTF,TGTGCCAGCAGTTCCCCAACAGGGGATGGCTACACCTTC
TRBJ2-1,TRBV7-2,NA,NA,CASSLVPGPLGHEQFF,TGTGCCAGCAGCCTAGTTCCGGGACCGCTAGGCCATGAGCAGTTCTTC
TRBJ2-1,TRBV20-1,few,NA,CSASGSTENEQFF,TGCAGTGCTAGCGGGTCAACTGAGAATGAGCAGTTCTTC
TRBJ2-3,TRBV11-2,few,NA,CASSPFRAPGTDTQYF,TGTGCCAGCAGCCCCTTTAGAGCGCCTGGCACAGATACGCAGTATTTT
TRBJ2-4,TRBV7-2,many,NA,CASSLSLAKNIQYF,TGTGCCAGCAGCTTAAGCTTGGCCAAAAACATTCAGTACTTC
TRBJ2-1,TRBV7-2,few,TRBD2,CASSPSGRQGNEQFF,TGTGCCAGCAGCCCTAGCGGGAGACAAGGGAATGAGCAGTTCTTC
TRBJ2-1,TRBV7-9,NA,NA,CASSPPPNEQFF,TGTGCCAGCAGCCCGCCCCCCAATGAGCAGTTCTTC
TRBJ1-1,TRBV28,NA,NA,CASRWTAGAFF,TGTGCCAGCAGATGGACAGCTGGAGCTTTCTTT
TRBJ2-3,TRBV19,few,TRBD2,CASSKIPGLAVSTDTQYF,TGTGCCAGTAGTAAGATCCCGGGACTAGCGGTGAGCACAGATACGCAGTATTTT
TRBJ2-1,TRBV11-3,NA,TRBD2,CASSKGTSGAFYNEQFF,TGTGCCAGCAGCAAGGGGACTAGCGGGGCCTTTTACAATGAGCAGTTCTTC
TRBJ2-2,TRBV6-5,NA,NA,CASSPPGTAGELFF,TGTGCCAGCAGTCCCCCCGGGACGGCCGGGGAGCTGTTTTTT
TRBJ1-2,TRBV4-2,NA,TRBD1,CASSQVAGGDYGYTF,TGTGCCAGCAGCCAAGTCGCAGGGGGCGACTATGGCTACACCTTC
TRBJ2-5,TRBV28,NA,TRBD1,CASSPLGTGETQYF,TGTGCCAGCAGCCCACTTGGGACAGGGGAGACCCAGTACTTC
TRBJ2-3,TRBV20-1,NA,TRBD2,CSARVSGRTDTQYF,TGCAGTGCTAGAGTTAGCGGGAGGACAGATACGCAGTATTTT
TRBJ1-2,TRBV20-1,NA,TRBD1,CSASLIARGPDYGYTF,TGCAGTGCTAGCCTCATCGCTAGGGGGCCTGACTATGGCTACACCTTC
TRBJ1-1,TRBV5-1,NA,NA,CASSPGHQNTEAFF,TGCGCCAGCAGCCCGGGACATCAGAACACTGAAGCTTTCTTT
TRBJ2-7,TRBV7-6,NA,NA,CASSSASGTRLEQYF,TGTGCCAGCAGCTCTGCCTCCGGGACACGTCTCGAGCAGTACTTC
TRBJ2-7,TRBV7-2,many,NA,CASSQGDYEQYF,TGTGCCAGCAGCCAAGGGGACTACGAGCAGTACTTC
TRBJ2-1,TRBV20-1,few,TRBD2,CSARAGGPGEQFF,TGCAGTGCTAGAGCGGGAGGGCCCGGTGAGCAGTTCTTC
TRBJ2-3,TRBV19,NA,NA,CASADRSTDTQYF,TGTGCCAGCGCCGACAGAAGCACAGATACGCAGTATTTT
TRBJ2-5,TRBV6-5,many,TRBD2,CASSYRTSGREGQKETQYF,TGTGCCAGCAGTTACAGGACTAGCGGGAGAGAGGGTCAAAAAGAGACCCAGTACTTC
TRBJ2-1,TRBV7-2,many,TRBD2,CASSSGTSSYNEQFF,TGTGCCAGCAGCTCAGGGACTAGCAGCTACAATGAGCAGTTCTTC
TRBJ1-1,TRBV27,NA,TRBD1,CASRLTGGWYTEAFF,TGTGCCAGCAGATTGACAGGGGGCTGGTACACTGAAGCTTTCTTT
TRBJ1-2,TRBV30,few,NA,CAWSVVGGHAGYTF,TGTGCCTGGAGTGTTGTCGGGGGGCACGCAGGCTACACCTTC
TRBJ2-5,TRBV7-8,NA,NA,CASSRTDGETQYF,TGTGCCAGCAGCCGGACGGACGGTGAGACCCAGTACTTC
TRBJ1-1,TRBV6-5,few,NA,CATAGPRDTEAFF,TGTGCCACCGCCGGGCCCCGAGACACTGAAGCTTTCTTT
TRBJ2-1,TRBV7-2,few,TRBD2,CASSLVGGSKFF,TGTGCCAGCAGCTTAGTAGGCGGGAGTAAGTTCTTC
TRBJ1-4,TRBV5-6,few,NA,CASSLPNQEKLVF,TGTGCCAGCAGCTTGCCGAACCAGGAAAAACTGGTTTTT
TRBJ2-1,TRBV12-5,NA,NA,CASGLIGNRYNEQFF,TGTGCTAGTGGTTTGATCGGGAACCGCTACAATGAGCAGTTCTTC
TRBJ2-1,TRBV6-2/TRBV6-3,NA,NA,CASSYKASRISEQFF,TGTGCCAGCAGTTACAAGGCTAGCCGGATTTCTGAGCAGTTCTTC
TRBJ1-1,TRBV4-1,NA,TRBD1,CASSQVQGTEAFF,TGCGCCAGCAGCCAAGTACAGGGGACTGAAGCTTTCTTT
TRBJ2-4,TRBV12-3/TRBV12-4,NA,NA,CASRPTHGIQYF,TGTGCCAGCAGACCTACCCACGGCATTCAGTACTTC
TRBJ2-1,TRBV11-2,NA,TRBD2,CASTKREGSYNEQFF,TGTGCCAGCACGAAGCGGGAGGGGTCCTACAATGAGCAGTTCTTC
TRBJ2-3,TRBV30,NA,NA,CAWTLAGAVDTQYF,TGTGCCTGGACCCTCGCAGGGGCCGTCGATACGCAGTATTTT
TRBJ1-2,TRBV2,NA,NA,CASSEARPGGRGYTF,TGTGCCAGCAGTGAAGCGCGTCCGGGTGGAAGAGGCTACACCTTC
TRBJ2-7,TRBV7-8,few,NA,CASSLMGAATYEQYF,TGTGCCAGCAGCTTAATGGGGGCTGCTACCTACGAGCAGTACTTC
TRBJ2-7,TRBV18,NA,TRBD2,CASSPSGSLSYEQYF,TGTGCCAGCTCACCAAGCGGGAGTCTCTCCTACGAGCAGTACTTC
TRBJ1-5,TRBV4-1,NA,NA,CASSQEPPGIGEFMRQPQHF,TGCGCCAGCAGCCAAGAACCCCCAGGGATCGGGGAATTCATGCGTCAGCCCCAGCATTTT
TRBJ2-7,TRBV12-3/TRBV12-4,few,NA,CASSNTVYEQYF,TGTGCCAGCAGCAATACTGTCTACGAGCAGTACTTC
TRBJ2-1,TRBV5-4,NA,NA,CASSRSAGSYNEQFF,TGTGCCAGCAGCCGCTCCGCAGGCTCCTACAATGAGCAGTTCTTC
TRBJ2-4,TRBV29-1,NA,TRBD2,CSVAGGRGTKNIQYF,TGCAGCGTTGCCGGCGGGAGAGGAACCAAAAACATTCAGTACTTC
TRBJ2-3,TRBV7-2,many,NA,CASSQRGGLGTDTQYF,TGTGCCAGCAGCCAAAGAGGCGGCTTGGGCACAGATACGCAGTATTTT
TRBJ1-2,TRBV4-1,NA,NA,CASSQDFLGGYLYGYTF,TGCGCCAGCAGCCAAGATTTTTTGGGGGGCTACCTTTATGGCTACACCTTC
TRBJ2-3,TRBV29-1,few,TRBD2,CSAGTRTSGRVDTQYF,TGCAGCGCCGGCACTCGGACTAGCGGGAGGGTGGATACGCAGTATTTT
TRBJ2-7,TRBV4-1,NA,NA,CASSLGGGASYEQYF,TGCGCCAGCAGTCTAGGCGGGGGCGCCTCCTACGAGCAGTACTTC
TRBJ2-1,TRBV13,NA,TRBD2,CASSLSASGRGNEQFF,TGTGCCAGCAGCTTATCGGCCAGCGGGAGGGGGAATGAGCAGTTCTTC
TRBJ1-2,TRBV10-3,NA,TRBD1,CAISPDRATLYGYTF,TGTGCCATCAGCCCGGACAGGGCGACCCTCTATGGCTACACCTTC
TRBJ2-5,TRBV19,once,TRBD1,CASSEGTGQETQYF,TGTGCCAGTAGTGAAGGGACAGGCCAAGAGACCCAGTACTTC
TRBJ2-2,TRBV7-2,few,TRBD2,CASSRRGLAILNRNTGELFF,TGTGCCAGCAGCCGACGGGGACTAGCCATACTTAATCGGAACACCGGGGAGCTGTTTTTT
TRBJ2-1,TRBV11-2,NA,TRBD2,CASSLESAGVFYNEQFF,TGTGCCAGCAGCTTAGAGTCGGCGGGAGTCTTCTACAATGAGCAGTTCTTC
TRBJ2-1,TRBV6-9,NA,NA,CASSSLSGSGEQFF,TGTGCCAGCAGTTCTCTTTCAGGGTCGGGGGAGCAGTTCTTC
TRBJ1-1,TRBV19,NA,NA,CASTPDINTEAFF,TGTGCCAGCACTCCAGACATAAACACTGAAGCTTTCTTT
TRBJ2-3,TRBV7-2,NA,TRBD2,CASSLEAGGWEDTQYF,TGTGCCAGCAGCTTAGAGGCGGGAGGGTGGGAAGATACGCAGTATTTT
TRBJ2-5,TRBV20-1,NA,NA,CSARDPVGVGETQYF,TGCAGTGCTAGAGACCCTGTGGGGGTTGGAGAGACCCAGTACTTC
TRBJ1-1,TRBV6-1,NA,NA,CASSDPPQRWAGRNTEAFF,TGTGCCAGCAGTGATCCACCCCAACGTTGGGCAGGGCGGAACACTGAAGCTTTCTTT
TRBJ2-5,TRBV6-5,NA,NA,CASSPSVVREETQYF,TGTGCCAGCAGTCCCTCTGTGGTGAGGGAAGAGACCCAGTACTTC
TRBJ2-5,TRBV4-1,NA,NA,CASSQAPHRGKLETQYF,TGCGCCAGCAGCCAAGCACCTCACCGGGGTAAATTGGAGACCCAGTACTTC